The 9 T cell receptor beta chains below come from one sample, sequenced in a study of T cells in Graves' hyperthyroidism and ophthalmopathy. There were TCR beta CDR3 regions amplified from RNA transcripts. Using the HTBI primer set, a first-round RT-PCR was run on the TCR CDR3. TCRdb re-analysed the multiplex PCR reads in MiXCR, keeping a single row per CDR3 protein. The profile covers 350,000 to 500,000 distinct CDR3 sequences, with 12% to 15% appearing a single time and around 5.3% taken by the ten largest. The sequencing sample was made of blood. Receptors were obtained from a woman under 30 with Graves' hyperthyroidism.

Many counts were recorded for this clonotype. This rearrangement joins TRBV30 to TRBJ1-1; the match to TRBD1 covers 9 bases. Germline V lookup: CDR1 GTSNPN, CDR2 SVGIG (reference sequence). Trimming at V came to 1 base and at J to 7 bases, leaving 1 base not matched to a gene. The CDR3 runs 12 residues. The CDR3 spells CAWSGTGDEAFF. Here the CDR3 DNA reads TGTGCCTGGAGTGGGACAGGGGATGAAGCTTTCTTT.

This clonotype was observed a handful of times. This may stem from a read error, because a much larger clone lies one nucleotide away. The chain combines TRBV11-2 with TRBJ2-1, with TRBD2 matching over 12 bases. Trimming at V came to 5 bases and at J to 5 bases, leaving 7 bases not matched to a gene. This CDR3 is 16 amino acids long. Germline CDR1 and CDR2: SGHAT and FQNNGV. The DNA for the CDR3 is TGTGCCAGCAGCCCGCGTTGGACTAGCGGGGACAATGAGCAGTTCTTC. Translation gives CASSPRWTSGDNEQFF.

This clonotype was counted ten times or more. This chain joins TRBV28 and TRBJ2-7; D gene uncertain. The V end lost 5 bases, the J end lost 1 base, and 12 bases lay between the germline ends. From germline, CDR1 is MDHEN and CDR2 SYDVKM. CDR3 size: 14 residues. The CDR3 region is CASSRHMRSYEQYF. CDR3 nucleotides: TGTGCCAGCAGTCGACACATGCGGTCCTACGAGCAGTACTTC.

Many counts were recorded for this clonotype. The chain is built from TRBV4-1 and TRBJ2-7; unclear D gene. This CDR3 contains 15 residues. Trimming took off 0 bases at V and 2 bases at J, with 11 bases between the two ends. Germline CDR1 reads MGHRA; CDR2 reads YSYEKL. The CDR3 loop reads CASSQDIRSAYEQYF. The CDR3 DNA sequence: TGCGCCAGCAGCCAAGATATCCGCAGCGCCTACGAGCAGTACTTC.

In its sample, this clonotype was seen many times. CDR3 amino acids: CATRSEGVGYNEQFF. The DNA for the CDR3 is TGTGCCACCCGATCGGAGGGAGTGGGTTACAATGAGCAGTTCTTC. This chain connects TRBV12-3 or TRBV12-4 to TRBJ2-1; D possibly corresponds to TRBD2 (6 bases). The CDR3 loop spans 15 amino acids. Trimming removed 10 bases at V and 4 bases at J, with 20 bases between.

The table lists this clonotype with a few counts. CDR3 region: CASSLMGVDEQFF. The DNA of the CDR3 is TGTGCCAGCAGCTTAATGGGAGTCGATGAGCAGTTCTTC. V and J are TRBV7-9 and TRBJ2-1; tentative D call: TRBD2 (5 bases). The CDR3 contains 13 residues. Germline V gene data show CDR1 as SEHNR and CDR2 as FQNEAQ (reference sequence). Trimming took off 2 bases at V and 8 bases at J, with 10 bases between the two ends.

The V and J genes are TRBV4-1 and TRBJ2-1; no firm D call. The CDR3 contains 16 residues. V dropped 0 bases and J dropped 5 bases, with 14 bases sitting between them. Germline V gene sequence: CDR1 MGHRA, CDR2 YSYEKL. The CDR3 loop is CASSQDSRETHNEQFF. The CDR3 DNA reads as TGCGCCAGCAGCCAAGATAGCCGAGAAACCCACAATGAGCAGTTCTTC.

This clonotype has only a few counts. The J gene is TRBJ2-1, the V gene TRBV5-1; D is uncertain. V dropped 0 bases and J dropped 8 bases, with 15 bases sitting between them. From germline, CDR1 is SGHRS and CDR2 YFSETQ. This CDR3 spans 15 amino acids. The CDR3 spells CASSLEATKEYEQFF. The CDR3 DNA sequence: TGCGCCAGCAGCTTGGAAGCGACCAAGGAGTATGAGCAGTTCTTC.

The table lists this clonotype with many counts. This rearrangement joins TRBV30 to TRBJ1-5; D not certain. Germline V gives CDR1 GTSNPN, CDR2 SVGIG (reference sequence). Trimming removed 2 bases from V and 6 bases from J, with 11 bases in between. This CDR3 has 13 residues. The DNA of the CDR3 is TGTGCCTGGAGTATTTTGCCAGGTCAGCCCCAGCATTTT. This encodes CAWSILPGQPQHF. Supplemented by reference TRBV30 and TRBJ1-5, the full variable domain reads SQTIHQWPATLVQPVGSPLSLECTVEGTSNPNLYWYRQAAGRGLQLLFYSVGIGQISSEVPQNLSASRPQDRQFILSSKKLLLSDSGFYLCAWSILPGQPQHFGDGTRLSIL.